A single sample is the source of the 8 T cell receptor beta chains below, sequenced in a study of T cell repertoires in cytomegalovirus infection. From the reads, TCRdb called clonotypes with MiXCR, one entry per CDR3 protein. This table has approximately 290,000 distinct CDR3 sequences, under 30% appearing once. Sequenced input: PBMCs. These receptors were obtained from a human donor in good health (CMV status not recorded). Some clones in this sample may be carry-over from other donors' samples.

Written as DNA, the CDR3 is TGTGCCAGCAGCTTATATCCCGGGGAGCTGTTTTTT. It is translated as CASSLYPGELFF. The J gene is TRBJ2-2, the V gene TRBV7-3; no definite D call. V shed 2 bases and J shed 6 bases, with 4 bases lying between them. This CDR3 is built from 12 residues. The germline V gene has CDR1 SGHTA and CDR2 FQGTGA.

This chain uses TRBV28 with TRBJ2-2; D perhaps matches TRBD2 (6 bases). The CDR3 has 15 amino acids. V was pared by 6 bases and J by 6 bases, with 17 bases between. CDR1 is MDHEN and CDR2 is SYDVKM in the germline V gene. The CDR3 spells CASSSSAGGAGELFF. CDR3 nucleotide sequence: TGTGCCAGCAGCTCATCTGCCGGGGGTGCCGGGGAGCTGTTTTTT.

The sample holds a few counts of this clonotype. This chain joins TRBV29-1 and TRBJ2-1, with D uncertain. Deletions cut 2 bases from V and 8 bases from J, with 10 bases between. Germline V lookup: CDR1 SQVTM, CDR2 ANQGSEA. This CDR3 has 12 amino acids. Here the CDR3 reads CSVERGPDEQFF. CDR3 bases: TGCAGCGTTGAACGCGGTCCCGATGAGCAGTTCTTC.

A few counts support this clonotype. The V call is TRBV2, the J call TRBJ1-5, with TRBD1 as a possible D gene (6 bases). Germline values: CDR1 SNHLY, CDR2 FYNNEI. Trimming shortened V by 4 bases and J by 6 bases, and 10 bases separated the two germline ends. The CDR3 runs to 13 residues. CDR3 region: CASSGEGGQPQHF. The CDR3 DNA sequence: TGTGCCAGCAGTGGGGAGGGGGGTCAGCCCCAGCATTTT.

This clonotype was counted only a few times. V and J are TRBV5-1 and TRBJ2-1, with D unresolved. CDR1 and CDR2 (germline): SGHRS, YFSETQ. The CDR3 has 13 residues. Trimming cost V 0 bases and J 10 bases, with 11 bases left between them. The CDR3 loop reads CASSLAPPAEQFF. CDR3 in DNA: TGCGCCAGCAGCTTGGCCCCCCCAGCCGAGCAGTTCTTC.

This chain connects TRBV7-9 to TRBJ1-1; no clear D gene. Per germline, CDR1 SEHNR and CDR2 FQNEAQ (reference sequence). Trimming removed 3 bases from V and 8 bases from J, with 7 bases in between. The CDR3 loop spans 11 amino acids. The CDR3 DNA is TGTGCCAGCAGCTTCGCTTTGGAAGCTTTCTTT. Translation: CASSFALEAFF.

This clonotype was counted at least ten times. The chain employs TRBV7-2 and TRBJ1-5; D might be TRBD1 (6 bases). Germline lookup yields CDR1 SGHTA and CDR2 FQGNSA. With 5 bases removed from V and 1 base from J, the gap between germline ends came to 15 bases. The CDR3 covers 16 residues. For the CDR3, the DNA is TGTGCCAGCAGCCCGCACAGGGTTGGGAGCAATCAGCCCCAGCATTTT. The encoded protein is CASSPHRVGSNQPQHF.

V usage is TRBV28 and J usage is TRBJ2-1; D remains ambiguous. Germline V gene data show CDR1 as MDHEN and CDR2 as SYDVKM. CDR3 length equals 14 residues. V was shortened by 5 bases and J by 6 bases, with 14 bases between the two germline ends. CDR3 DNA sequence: TGTGCCAGCAGTCTGACTCGATCCCGCAATGAGCAGTTCTTC. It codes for CASSLTRSRNEQFF.